Following are 8 T cell receptor beta chains from one sample sequenced in a study of tumor-infiltrating lymphocytes in primary liver carcinoma. For blood RNA, unsorted whole blood served as the source, and germline DNA was extracted too. A constant-region primer primed TCR beta cDNA synthesis from about 0.55 ug of total RNA. Three nested multiplex PCR rounds, a slightly modified ARM-PCR, produced the libraries for TCR beta. Two initial PCR rounds of ten to eleven cycles each paired TRBV1-TRBV30 forward primers with a C-beta reverse primer. Each CDR3 protein is one row after TCRdb ran MiXCR on the multiplex PCR reads. The sample carries 310,000 or so distinct CDR3 sequences, around 50% recorded once. Sequenced material: peripheral blood. These receptor sequences come from a young woman with primary liver carcinoma and hepatitis B virus infection.

A note on this clonotype: One base away lies a much larger clone, so this may be a sequencing read error. This sequence joins TRBV6-6 and TRBJ2-7; 10 positions agree with TRBD1. The CDR3 extends over 17 amino acids. Per the germline V gene, CDR1 is MNHNY and CDR2 is SVGAGI (reference sequence). CDR3: CASSLTTAGTGDYEPYF. The CDR3 bases are TGTGCCAGCAGTCTGACTACCGCCGGGACAGGGGACTACGAGCCGTACTTC.

The V call is TRBV6-5, the J call TRBJ2-7; tentative D call: TRBD1 (5 bases). The CDR3 consists of 13 residues. CDR1 and CDR2 from the germline V gene are MNHEY and SVGAGI. V was shortened by 3 bases and J by 3 bases, with 9 bases between the two germline ends. As DNA, the CDR3 is TGTGCCAGCAGTTATGGCAGGGTCTACGAGCAGTACTTC. The encoded protein is CASSYGRVYEQYF.

The rearrangement links TRBV28 to TRBJ1-1; TRBD1 might be the D (6 bases). Per the germline V gene, CDR1 is MDHEN and CDR2 is SYDVKM. The CDR3 is 12 amino acids. Trimming removed 6 bases at V and 7 bases at J, with 12 bases between. DNA for the CDR3: TGTGCCAGCAGAGATGGGACACTTGAAGCTTTCTTT. This encodes CASRDGTLEAFF.

This clonotype was recorded only once. The rearrangement links TRBV11-3 to TRBJ2-3, with D perhaps matching TRBD1 (7 bases). Germline CDR1 and CDR2: SGHNT and YENEEA. The CDR3 is 15 residues long. Trimming removed 7 bases at V and 4 bases at J, with 18 bases between. The CDR3 spells CASNREGQRADTQYF. DNA for the CDR3: TGTGCCAGCAACCGTGAGGGACAGCGGGCAGATACGCAGTATTTT.

Comment on this clonotype: The CDR3 carries no conserved terminal phenylalanine or tryptophan, so it likely arises from a read error. V is TRBV12-3 or TRBV12-4 and J is TRBJ1-5, with a possible D match to TRBD1 (5 bases). V lost 5 bases, J lost 7 bases, and 12 bases lay in between. The CDR3 spans 13 residues. The CDR3 region has the DNA TGTGCCAGCAGTCGCGCAGGGTACCAGCCCCAGCATTTG. It codes for CASSRAGYQPQHL.

The chain is built from TRBV6-1 and TRBJ1-1, with no clear D. Trimming took off 6 bases at V and 4 bases at J, with 15 bases between the two ends. Germline assignment: CDR1 MNHNS and CDR2 SASEGT. The CDR3 sequence is 14 residues long. In DNA form, the CDR3 reads TGTGCCAGCAGAGACGGACCGGGGATCACTGAAGCTTTCTTT. This gives the protein CASRDGPGITEAFF.

This clonotype came up once. CDR3 nucleotide sequence: TGTGCTAGTGGGCCCCCAGTCTACACTGAAGCTTTCTTT. This gives the protein CASGPPVYTEAFF. The chain combines TRBV12-5 with TRBJ1-1; D gene uncertain. CDR3 size: 13 residues. V dropped 6 bases and J dropped 3 bases, with 11 bases sitting between them. Germline lookup yields CDR1 LGHNT and CDR2 FRNRAP. Variable domain in full (rest from reference TRBV12-5 and TRBJ1-1): DARVTQTPRHKVTEMGQEVTMRCQPILGHNTVFWYRQTMMQGLELLAYFRNRAPLDDSGMPKDRFSAEMPDATLATLKIQPSEPRDSAVYFCASGPPVYTEAFFGQGTRLTVV.

A word on this clonotype: One end of the junction is discordant with germline, which a read error may explain. The chain employs TRBV11-2 and TRBJ1-3; D might be TRBD1 (5 bases). Germline V CDR1 and CDR2: SGHAT, FQNNGV. This CDR3 comprises 14 residues. CDR3 nucleotide sequence: TGTGCCAGCAACCGGGACCTCTCTGGAAGCACCATATATTTT. Its translation: CASNRDLSGSTIYF.